The present T cell receptor beta chain was sequenced within a study of shared clonotypes between healthy human individuals. The study, taken as a whole, reports: Donors were few, which limited the genetic and exposure-history diversity represented.

The CDR3 runs to 17 residues. J lost 2 bases, V lost 0 bases, and 9 bases had no gene match. CDR1 SGHRS and CDR2 YFSETQ come from the germline V gene. Clones were sequenced by immunoSEQ multiplex PCR, and TCRdb holds only the in-frame ones, with some missing. The table includes 2 million to 2.5 million clones, approximately 93% detected once. Turning to this clone: Its antigen remains unknown.

The sample consisted of naive CD4+ T cells from PBMCs. Subset noted: CD45RA+ positively selected. J is TRBJ2-3 and V is TRBV5-1; 7 bases are a match to TRBD1. This TCR derives from a man between 18 and 29 years old in good health. Some clones in this sample may be carry-over from other donors' samples. Here the CDR3 DNA reads TGCGCCAGCAGCTTGGGACCTCGACAGGGCTACACAGATACGCAGTATTTT. Protein product: CASSLGPRQGYTDTQYF. Combining the CDR3 with reference TRBV5-1 and TRBJ2-3 gives the whole variable domain KAGVTQTPRYLIKTRGQQVTLSCSPISGHRSVSWYQQTPGQGLQFLFEYFSETQRNKGNFPGRFSGRQFSNSRSEMNVSTLELGDSALYLCASSLGPRQGYTDTQYFGPGTRLTVL.